This passage covers 24 T cell receptor beta chains from one sample sequenced in a study of identical twins. TCRdb reanalysed the 5' RACE reads using MiXCR and keeps one entry per CDR3 protein. The table shows 1.5 million to 2 million distinct CDR3 sequences, with around 29% occurring only once. Sequenced sample: cord blood. These TCRs come from a newborn girl in good health.

As regards this clonotype: Possible read error: a much larger clone is one base away. The J gene is TRBJ1-5, the V gene TRBV2, with 11 bases that match TRBD1. The trim removed 6 bases at V and 7 bases at J, leaving 2 bases unmatched. The germline gives CDR1 SNHLY, CDR2 FYNNEI. The CDR3 length is 13 residues. CDR3 amino acids: CASRGQGEQPQHF. DNA for the CDR3: TGTGCCAGCAGGGGACAGGGGGAGCAGCCCCAGCATTTT. The full variable domain, its missing parts supplied by reference TRBV2 and TRBJ1-5, is EPEVTQTPSHQVTQMGQEVILRCVPISNHLYFYWYRQILGQKVEFLVSFYNNEISEKSEIFDDQFSVERPDGSNFTLKIRSTKLEDSAMYFCASRGQGEQPQHFGDGTRLSIL.

This clonotype appeared once. V gene TRBV4-1 combines with J gene TRBJ2-2, with D perhaps given as TRBD1 or TRBD2 (5 bases each). Germline lookup yields CDR1 MGHRA and CDR2 YSYEKL. This CDR3 region has 17 residues. V dropped 1 base and J dropped 4 bases, with 16 bases sitting between them. This CDR3 reads CASSQVGTWHGTGELFF. The DNA of the CDR3 is TGCGCCAGCAGCCAAGTAGGGACCTGGCACGGCACCGGGGAGCTGTTTTTT.

The chain has TRBV20-1 and TRBJ2-7, with TRBD2 identical over 9 bases. The CDR3 covers 14 residues. The J segment lost 0 bases and the V segment lost 5 bases, leaving 5 bases of the junction unmatched. The germline V gene encodes CDR1 DFQATT and CDR2 SNEGSKA (reference sequence). CDR3: CSAFSGRPSYEQYF. CDR3 DNA: TGCAGTGCTTTCAGCGGGAGGCCCTCCTACGAGCAGTACTTC.

The chain links TRBV10-3 to TRBJ1-6, with TRBD1 matching over 7 bases. Unmatched junction bases numbered 2, after V lost 6 bases and J lost 0 bases. The CDR3 spans 15 residues. Germline V gene data show CDR1 as ENHRY and CDR2 as SYGVKD. Here the CDR3 reads CAIRGQSSYNSPLHF. In DNA, the CDR3 is TGTGCCATCAGGGGACAGAGCTCCTATAATTCACCCCTCCACTTT.

This clonotype has only a few counts. This rearrangement joins TRBV20-1 to TRBJ2-3, with a possible D match to TRBD2 (5 bases). Trimming stripped 3 bases from V and 2 bases from J, with 9 bases between. CDR1 and CDR2 (germline): DFQATT, SNEGSKA (reference sequence). The CDR3 sequence is 13 residues long. The CDR3 coding sequence is TGCAGTGCTAGGCGGCGGGCCACAGATACGCAGTATTTT. Translated, it gives CSARRRATDTQYF.

The genes are TRBV20-1 and TRBJ1-1; D is perhaps TRBD1 (5 bases). The germline CDR1 and CDR2 sequences are DFQATT and SNEGSKA (reference sequence). Trimming pared 2 bases from V and 1 base from J, leaving 11 bases between. The CDR3 covers 14 residues. The CDR3 nucleotides are TGCAGTGCTAGAAGAGGGGCTCCGAACACTGAAGCTTTCTTT. Translating gives CSARRGAPNTEAFF.

The rearrangement joins TRBV20-1 to TRBJ2-1; no definite D call. V was pared by 6 bases and J by 2 bases, with 8 bases between. The germline V gene has CDR1 DFQATT and CDR2 SNEGSKA (reference sequence). This CDR3 contains 12 residues. The CDR3 loop is CSAESAYNEQFF. CDR3 DNA: TGCAGTGCGGAGTCGGCCTACAATGAGCAGTTCTTC.

The J gene is TRBJ2-7, the V gene TRBV29-1; the D gene is possibly TRBD2 (7 bases). V lost 7 bases to trimming and J lost 2 bases, with 12 bases between them. The CDR3 consists of 12 residues. Per the germline V gene, CDR1 is SQVTM and CDR2 is ANQGSEA. The CDR3 nucleotides are TGCAGCGCTGGAGGGGGGGCCTACGAGCAGTACTTC. Encoded protein: CSAGGGAYEQYF.

The V call is TRBV7-9, the J call TRBJ2-7, with unresolved D. The CDR3 runs 11 residues. V was pared by 8 bases and J by 2 bases, with 7 bases between. The germline V gene has CDR1 SEHNR and CDR2 FQNEAQ (reference sequence). The CDR3 DNA reads TGTGCCAGCCCCTCTCCCTACGAGCAGTACTTC. It encodes CASPSPYEQYF.

This clonotype appeared a few times. The CDR3 DNA follows: TGTGCCAGCAGACCCGCGACAGTCTACGAGCAGTACTTC. Translated: CASRPATVYEQYF. This chain connects TRBV6-2 or TRBV6-3 to TRBJ2-7, with TRBD1 as a possible D gene (5 bases). This CDR3 spans 13 amino acids. Trimming left V 6 bases short and J 3 bases short, with 12 bases between. CDR1 is MNHEY, CDR2 SVGEGT, per germline.

The chain links TRBV4-1 to TRBJ1-5; a possible D gene is TRBD1 (5 bases). The CDR3 consists of 16 residues. V gave up 1 base and J gave up 0 bases, with 10 bases separating them. Germline V lookup: CDR1 MGHRA, CDR2 YSYEKL. The CDR3 DNA reads TGCGCCAGCAGCCAAGTGGTCCAGGGTAGCAATCAGCCCCAGCATTTT. Residues: CASSQVVQGSNQPQHF.

V and J are TRBV24-1 and TRBJ1-5; D is unresolved. V dropped 0 bases and J dropped 7 bases, with 6 bases sitting between them. The CDR3 loop spans 13 amino acids. Per the germline V gene, CDR1 is KGHDR and CDR2 is SFDVKD. The CDR3 DNA follows: TGTGCCACCAGTGATTTGAAAGGGCAGCCCCAGCATTTT. It encodes CATSDLKGQPQHF.

This clonotype was recorded a few times. This sequence joins TRBV20-1 and TRBJ1-2, with D perhaps TRBD1 (5 bases). The germline CDR1 and CDR2 sequences are DFQATT and SNEGSKA (reference sequence). The V end lost 3 bases, the J end lost 1 base, and 12 bases lay between the germline ends. The CDR3 length is 14 residues. CDR3 DNA: TGCAGTGCTAGTGGGGGGATGGGTAACTATGGCTACACCTTC. Amino acid sequence: CSASGGMGNYGYTF.

The gene calls are TRBV20-1 and TRBJ1-2, with D unresolved. V was clipped by 4 bases and J by 4 bases, with 16 bases between them. Germline V gene data show CDR1 as DFQATT and CDR2 as SNEGSKA (reference sequence). CDR3 size: 14 residues. The CDR3 loop is CSATLSARGYGYTF. CDR3 in DNA: TGCAGTGCTACCCTCTCGGCCCGGGGCTATGGCTACACCTTC.

This chain joins TRBV12-3 or TRBV12-4 and TRBJ2-7, with 12 bases that match TRBD2. The CDR3 is made up of 19 amino acids. The V segment lost 6 bases and the J segment 2 bases; nucleotides outside the gene matches: 17. This CDR3 is CASSHRARLAGVPPYEQYF. CDR3 sequence (DNA): TGTGCCAGCAGCCATCGAGCGAGACTAGCGGGAGTACCGCCCTACGAGCAGTACTTC.

A few counts support this clonotype. The rearrangement uses TRBV24-1 and TRBJ2-7, with 7 bases that match TRBD1. V dropped 4 bases and J dropped 5; count of bases not matched to a gene: 4. This CDR3 is 13 amino acids long. The germline V gene encodes CDR1 KGHDR and CDR2 SFDVKD. In DNA, the CDR3 is TGTGCCACCAGTGACCGACAGGGCCACGAGCAGTACTTC. Protein sequence: CATSDRQGHEQYF.

The chain combines TRBV6-6 with TRBJ2-7, with D perhaps given as TRBD1 or TRBD2 (6 bases each). V was pared by 5 bases and J by 3 bases, with 23 bases between. Germline CDR1 is MNHNY and CDR2 is SVGAGI (reference sequence). The CDR3 runs 17 residues. CDR3 loop: CASSTVSITKGGYEQYF. Written as DNA, the CDR3 is TGTGCCAGCAGTACCGTATCCATAACGAAGGGGGGCTACGAGCAGTACTTC.

The V call is TRBV5-1, the J call TRBJ1-1; 8 nucleotides align to TRBD1. This CDR3 spans 15 amino acids. Germline V gene data show CDR1 as SGHRS and CDR2 as YFSETQ. The V and J ends lost 2 bases and 3 bases, in that order; junction bases with no gene match: 6. The CDR3 protein is CASSFIGQGDTEAFF. The CDR3 DNA sequence: TGCGCCAGCAGCTTTATCGGACAGGGAGACACTGAAGCTTTCTTT.

This rearrangement joins TRBV4-1 to TRBJ2-7; either TRBD1 or TRBD2 may supply D (5 bases each). CDR1 and CDR2 (germline): MGHRA, YSYEKL. CDR3 length: 14 amino acids. Trimming pared 0 bases from V and 3 bases from J, leaving 9 bases between. DNA for the CDR3: TGCGCCAGCAGCCAAGATGGGGGTTTCTACGAGCAGTACTTC. Translating gives CASSQDGGFYEQYF.

This clonotype was counted at least ten times. The chain couples TRBV10-3 to TRBJ2-3; tentative D call: TRBD2 (6 bases). CDR3 length: 13 residues. Germline CDR1 reads ENHRY; CDR2 reads SYGVKD. V lost 8 bases and J 2 bases, leaving 11 bases between the germline ends. This CDR3 reads CAIGGYLTDTQYF. DNA of the CDR3: TGTGCCATCGGAGGGTACCTCACAGATACGCAGTATTTT.

This rearrangement joins TRBV7-8 to TRBJ2-1; D gene unclear. Germline assignment: CDR1 SGHVS and CDR2 FQNEAQ. Trimming took 1 base from V and 2 from J, leaving 15 bases between them. The CDR3 consists of 17 residues. CDR3 sequence reads: CASSLGFRARPYNEQFF. CDR3 nucleotides: TGTGCCAGCAGCTTAGGGTTTAGGGCTAGACCCTACAATGAGCAGTTCTTC. Full variable domain (missing parts from reference TRBV7-8 and TRBJ2-1): GAGVSQSPRYKVAKRGQDVALRCDPISGHVSLFWYQQALGQGPEFLTYFQNEAQLDKSGLPSDRFFAERPEGSVSTLKIQRTQQEDSAVYLCASSLGFRARPYNEQFFGPGTRLTVL.

This chain links TRBV20-1 with TRBJ2-7; 10 nucleotides align to TRBD2. The V gene end was trimmed by 0 bases and the J gene end by 10 bases; junction bases not matched to a gene: 6. CDR1 is DFQATT, CDR2 SNEGSKA, per germline (reference sequence). The CDR3 totals 13 residues. The CDR3 sequence is CSARDILAGDQYF. Here the CDR3 DNA reads TGCAGTGCTAGAGATATCCTAGCGGGAGATCAGTACTTC.

The V gene is TRBV9, the J gene TRBJ2-3; TRBD2 agrees at 14 bases. The V gene end was trimmed by 0 bases and the J gene end by 7 bases; junction bases not matched to a gene: 10. Per germline, CDR1 SGDLS and CDR2 YYNGEE. The CDR3 covers 18 residues. CDR3 amino acids: CASSVGGTSGGHRNTQYF. DNA of the CDR3: TGTGCCAGCAGCGTAGGCGGGACTAGCGGGGGCCACAGGAATACGCAGTATTTT.

Comments on this clonotype: It may be a read error: a sequence one base away is much more abundant. V is TRBV3-1 and J is TRBJ1-2, with 7 positions matching TRBD1. This CDR3 is 13 amino acids long. Germline values: CDR1 LGHDT, CDR2 YNNKEL (reference sequence). DNA of the CDR3: TGTGCCAGCAAGATCCAGGGGGACTATAGCTACACCTTC. Its translation is CASKIQGDYSYTF.